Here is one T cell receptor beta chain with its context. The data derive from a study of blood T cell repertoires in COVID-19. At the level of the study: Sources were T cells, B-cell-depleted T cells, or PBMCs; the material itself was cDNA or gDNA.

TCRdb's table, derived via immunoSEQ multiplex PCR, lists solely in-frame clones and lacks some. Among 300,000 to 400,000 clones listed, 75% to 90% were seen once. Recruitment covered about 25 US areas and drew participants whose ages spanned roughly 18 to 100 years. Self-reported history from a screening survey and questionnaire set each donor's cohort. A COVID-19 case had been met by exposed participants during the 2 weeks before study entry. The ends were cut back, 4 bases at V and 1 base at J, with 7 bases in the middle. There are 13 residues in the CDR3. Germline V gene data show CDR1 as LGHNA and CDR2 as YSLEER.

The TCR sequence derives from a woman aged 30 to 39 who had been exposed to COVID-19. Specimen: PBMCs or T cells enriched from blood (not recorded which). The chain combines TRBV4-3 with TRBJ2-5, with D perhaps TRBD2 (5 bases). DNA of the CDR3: TGCGCCAGCAGCCCGACTATCCAAGAGACCCAGTACTTC. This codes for CASSPTIQETQYF.